This is a list of T cell receptor beta chains from one sample in a study of cytomegalovirus exposure and HLA in healthy donors. TCRdb's copy holds only in-frame clones and misses some; the assay was immunoSEQ multiplex PCR. The data show about 190,000 clones, 86% seen once. Sequencing was done on a sample of PBMCs. The receptors shown here come from a woman aged 18-29 years in good health and CMV-seronegative. Each CDR3 is given with its conserved first and last residue. A D gene is named only where the DNA matches it firmly. Expanded clones are given a class, and other clones once, few, many or no size at all.

TRBD1	-	TRBJ1-1	TRBV7-3	CASSLLETGVSEAFF	TGTGCCAGCAGCTTACTCGAGACAGGGGTGTCTGAAGCTTTCTTT
-	-	TRBJ1-1	TRBV19	CASSIAGLNTEAFF	TGTGCCAGTAGTATAGCGGGGTTGAACACTGAAGCTTTCTTT
-	-	TRBJ2-2	TRBV10-3	CAIRQVNRGELFF	TGTGCCATCAGGCAGGTGAACAGGGGGGAGCTGTTTTTT
TRBD2	-	TRBJ2-1	TRBV28	CASSLPGLAANEQFF	TGTGCCAGCAGTTTACCGGGACTAGCAGCCAATGAGCAGTTCTTC
TRBD2	-	TRBJ2-7	TRBV7-8	CASSPDQTSGGDF	TGTGCCAGCAGTCCGGACCAGACTAGCGGGGGGGATTTC
-	-	TRBJ1-1	TRBV9	CASSVAGQYTEAFF	TGTGCCAGCAGCGTAGCCGGACAGTACACTGAAGCTTTCTTT
TRBD2	-	TRBJ2-7	TRBV4-1	CASSQEWSGSYEQYF	TGCGCCAGCAGCCAAGAATGGAGCGGGAGCTACGAGCAGTACTTC
-	-	TRBJ1-6	TRBV10-3	CAISESRGDSPLHF	TGTGCCATCAGTGAGTCCAGGGGCGATTCACCCCTCCACTTT
-	-	TRBJ2-7	TRBV5-1	CASSLEGHSYEQYF	TGCGCCAGCAGCTTGGAGGGACATAGCTACGAGCAGTACTTC
-	-	TRBJ2-7	TRBV5-6	CASSFPTVPYEQYF	TGTGCCAGCAGCTTCCCGACAGTCCCCTACGAGCAGTACTTC
TRBD2	once	TRBJ2-1	TRBV12-5	CASGSSLLAGAPREQFF	TGTGCTAGTGGTTCCTCCCTTCTAGCGGGAGCCCCCCGGGAGCAGTTCTTC
TRBD1	-	TRBJ1-4	TRBV6-5	CASSSPGTGEKLFF	TGTGCCAGCAGTTCTCCCGGGACAGGAGAAAAACTGTTTTTT
-	-	TRBJ2-1	TRBV11-2	CASSLGPNEQFF	TGTGCCAGCAGCTTGGGGCCCAATGAGCAGTTCTTC
TRBD1	-	TRBJ2-2	TRBV27	CASQTGQTGELFF	TGTGCCAGTCAGACAGGGCAAACCGGGGAGCTGTTTTTT
-	-	TRBJ2-1	TRBV29-1	CSVEYGGNPNEQFF	TGCAGCGTTGAATACGGGGGTAATCCCAATGAGCAGTTCTTC
-	-	TRBJ2-1	TRBV30	CAWSAGQLYEQFF	TGTGCCTGGAGCGCGGGACAGTTGTATGAGCAGTTCTTC
-	-	TRBJ2-7	TRBV25-1	CASSETGWNSYEQYF	TGTGCCAGCAGTGAAACGGGGTGGAATAGCTACGAGCAGTACTTC
-	-	TRBJ2-7	TRBV7-6	CASSLVSHEQYF	TGTGCCAGCAGCTTAGTGAGCCACGAGCAGTACTTC
-	-	TRBJ2-7	TRBV10-1	CATSGQPTYEQYF	TGCGCCACCTCGGGACAACCTACCTACGAGCAGTACTTC
-	-	TRBJ1-5	TRBV12-5	CASGYLGGSNQPQHF	TGTGCTAGTGGTTACCTGGGGGGTAGCAATCAGCCCCAGCATTTT
-	-	TRBJ1-4	TRBV27	CASSPTPSRRLFF	TGTGCCAGCAGTCCCACCCCGTCCCGGAGGCTGTTTTTT
TRBD2	-	TRBJ2-1	TRBV7-3	CASSLELAGEQFF	TGTGCCAGCAGCTTAGAACTAGCGGGAGAGCAGTTCTTC
-	-	TRBJ1-5	TRBV2	CASSYSNQPQHF	TGTGCCAGCAGTTATAGCAATCAGCCCCAGCATTTT
-	-	TRBJ1-2	TRBV18	CASSPPAVYGYTF	TGTGCCAGCTCACCACCGGCAGTCTATGGCTACACCTTC
-	-	TRBJ2-7	TRBV27	CASGRGGAGYEQYF	TGTGCCAGTGGGAGGGGGGGGGCCGGGTACGAGCAGTACTTC
TRBD1	-	TRBJ2-5	TRBV7-2	CASRPTGQETQYF	TGTGCCAGCAGACCGACAGGGCAAGAGACCCAGTACTTC
TRBD1	-	TRBJ1-2	TRBV5-6	CASSSNRGRDGYTF	TGTGCCAGCAGCTCGAACAGGGGGCGCGATGGCTACACCTTC
TRBD1	few	TRBJ1-2	TRBV5-8	CASTHTGTAIGGGYTF	TGTGCCAGCACCCACACGGGGACAGCCATAGGCGGTGGCTACACCTTC
TRBD1	-	TRBJ2-1	TRBV29-1	CSGGGQGEYNEQFF	TGCAGCGGGGGGGGACAGGGAGAATACAATGAGCAGTTCTTC
-	-	TRBJ2-5	TRBV15	CATSRDHNQETQYF	TGTGCCACCAGCAGAGATCACAACCAAGAGACCCAGTACTTC
-	-	TRBJ2-3	TRBV7-2	CASSFVPAFTDTQYF	TGTGCCAGCAGCTTTGTTCCAGCGTTCACAGATACGCAGTATTTT
-	-	TRBJ1-4	TRBV6-6	CASSYRGGIEKLFF	TGTGCCAGCAGTTACAGGGGAGGGATTGAAAAACTGTTTTTT
-	-	TRBJ1-2	TRBV19	CASRLQGGGDGYTF	TGTGCCAGTAGACTACAGGGTGGGGGTGATGGCTACACCTTC
TRBD1	once	TRBJ2-1	TRBV5-6	CASSLAGQGRDEQFF	TGTGCCAGCAGCTTGGCCGGACAGGGTCGCGATGAGCAGTTCTTC
-	once	TRBJ1-3	TRBV5-1	CASSLTTLSGNTIYF	TGCGCCAGCAGCTTAACAACGCTCTCTGGAAACACCATATATTTT
-	-	TRBJ2-6	TRBV28	CASSPGWTGANVLTF	TGTGCCAGCAGCCCCGGGTGGACTGGGGCCAACGTCCTGACTTTC
TRBD2	-	TRBJ2-5	TRBV4-2	CASSQDASGSYKTQYF	TGTGCCAGCAGCCAAGACGCTAGCGGGAGCTATAAGACCCAGTACTTC
-	-	TRBJ2-7	TRBV27	CASSLFSPSYGGSYEQYF	TGTGCCAGCAGTTTATTTAGTCCTAGTTACGGGGGCTCCTACGAGCAGTACTTC
TRBD1	-	TRBJ2-7	TRBV5-1	CASSFRGPGQTYEQYF	TGCGCCAGCAGTTTCAGAGGTCCGGGACAGACCTACGAGCAGTACTTC
-	-	TRBJ1-1	TRBV29-1	CSVEVRGNRTEAFF	TGCAGCGTTGAAGTTAGAGGAAATAGGACTGAAGCTTTCTTT
TRBD1	few	TRBJ2-7	TRBV7-7	CASSLGQDASEQYF	TGTGCCAGCAGCCTCGGACAGGATGCTTCTGAGCAGTACTTC
-	-	TRBJ2-1	TRBV23-1	CASSQSNPDSGDHNEQFF	TGCGCCAGCAGTCAGTCGAATCCGGACAGTGGGGACCACAATGAGCAGTTCTTC
TRBD2	-	TRBJ2-7	TRBV29-1	CSVSAGLAGVTYEQYF	TGCAGCGTTTCTGCTGGACTAGCGGGGGTAACCTACGAGCAGTACTTC
-	-	TRBJ2-5	TRBV29-1	CSAKGETQYF	TGCAGCGCGAAGGGGGAGACCCAGTACTTC
TRBD1	-	TRBJ1-5	TRBV28	CASSSPGGYQPQHF	TGTGCCAGCAGTTCCCCAGGGGGCTATCAGCCCCAGCATTTT
TRBD1	-	TRBJ2-3	TRBV27	CASTSRPVQGFTDTQYF	TGTGCCAGCACCTCAAGGCCCGTACAGGGGTTCACAGATACGCAGTATTTT